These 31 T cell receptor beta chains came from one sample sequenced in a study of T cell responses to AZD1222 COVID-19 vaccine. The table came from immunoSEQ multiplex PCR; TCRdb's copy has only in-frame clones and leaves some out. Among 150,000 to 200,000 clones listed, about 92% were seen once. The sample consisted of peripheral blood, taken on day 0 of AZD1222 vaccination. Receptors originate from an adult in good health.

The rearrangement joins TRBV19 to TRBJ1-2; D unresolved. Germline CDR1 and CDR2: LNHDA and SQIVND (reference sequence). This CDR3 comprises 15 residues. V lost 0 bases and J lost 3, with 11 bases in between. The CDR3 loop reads CASSIDARAHYGYTF. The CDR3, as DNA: TGTGCCAGTAGTATAGATGCCCGGGCACACTATGGCTACACCTTC.

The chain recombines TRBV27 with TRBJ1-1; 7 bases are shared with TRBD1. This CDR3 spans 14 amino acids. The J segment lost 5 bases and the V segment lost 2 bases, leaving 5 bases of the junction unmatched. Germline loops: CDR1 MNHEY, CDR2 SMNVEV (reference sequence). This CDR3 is CASSLDRVGTEAFF. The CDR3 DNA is TGTGCCAGCAGTTTAGACAGGGTAGGAACTGAAGCTTTCTTT.

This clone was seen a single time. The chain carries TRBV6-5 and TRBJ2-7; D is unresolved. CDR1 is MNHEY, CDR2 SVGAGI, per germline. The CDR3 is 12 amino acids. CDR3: CASNYGRSEYDV. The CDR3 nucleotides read TGTGCCAGCAACTACGGACGCTCAGAATACGACGTC.

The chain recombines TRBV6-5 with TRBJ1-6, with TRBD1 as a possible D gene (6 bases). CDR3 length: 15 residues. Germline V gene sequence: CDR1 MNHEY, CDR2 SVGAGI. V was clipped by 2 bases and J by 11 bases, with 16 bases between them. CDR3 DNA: TGTGCCAGCAGTTACCTGCTGGCAGGGGAGGCACCCCTCCACTTT. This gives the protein CASSYLLAGEAPLHF.

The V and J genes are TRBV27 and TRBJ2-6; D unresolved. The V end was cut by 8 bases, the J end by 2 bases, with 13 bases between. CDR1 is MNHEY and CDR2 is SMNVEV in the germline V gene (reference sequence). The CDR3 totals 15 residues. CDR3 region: CASALEPTGANVLTF. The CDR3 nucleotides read TGTGCCAGCGCCCTGGAGCCGACTGGGGCCAACGTCCTGACTTTC. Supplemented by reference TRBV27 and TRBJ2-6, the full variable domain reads EAQVTQNPRYLITVTGKKLTVTCSQNMNHEYMSWYRQDPGLGLRQIYYSMNVEVTDKGDVPEGYKVSRKEKRNFPLILESPSPNQTSLYFCASALEPTGANVLTFGAGSRLTVL.

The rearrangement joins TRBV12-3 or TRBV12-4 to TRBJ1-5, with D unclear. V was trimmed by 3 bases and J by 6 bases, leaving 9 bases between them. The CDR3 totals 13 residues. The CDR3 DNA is TGTGCCAGCAGTTTTCAAGGCCCTCAGCCCCAGCATTTT. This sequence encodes CASSFQGPQPQHF.

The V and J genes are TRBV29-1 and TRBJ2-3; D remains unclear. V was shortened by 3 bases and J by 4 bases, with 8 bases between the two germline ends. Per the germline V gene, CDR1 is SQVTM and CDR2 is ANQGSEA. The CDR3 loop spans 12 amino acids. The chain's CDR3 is CSVEGYADTQYF. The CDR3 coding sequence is TGCAGCGTTGAGGGATACGCAGATACGCAGTATTTT.

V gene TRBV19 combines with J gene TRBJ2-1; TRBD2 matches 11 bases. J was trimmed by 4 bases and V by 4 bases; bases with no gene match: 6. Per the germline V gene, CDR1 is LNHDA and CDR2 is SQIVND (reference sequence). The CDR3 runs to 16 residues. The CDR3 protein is CASSRRLAGNYNEQFF. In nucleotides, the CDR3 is TGTGCCAGTAGTAGACGACTAGCGGGAAATTACAATGAGCAGTTCTTC. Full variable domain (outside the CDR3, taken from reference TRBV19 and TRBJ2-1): DGGITQSPKYLFRKEGQNVTLSCEQNLNHDAMYWYRQDPGQGLRLIYYSQIVNDFQKGDIAEGYSVSREKKESFPLTVTSAQKNPTAFYLCASSRRLAGNYNEQFFGPGTRLTVL.

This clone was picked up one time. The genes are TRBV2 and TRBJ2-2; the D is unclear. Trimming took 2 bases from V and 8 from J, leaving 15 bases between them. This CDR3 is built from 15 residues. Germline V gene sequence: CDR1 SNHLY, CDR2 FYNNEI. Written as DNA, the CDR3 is TGTGCCAGCAGTGAATCAGGACGAGTAGGGGGGGAGCTGTTTTTT. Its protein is CASSESGRVGGELFF.

CDR3 amino acids: CASSHPQGTLSGYTF. The CDR3 DNA reads TGTGCCAGCAGTCACCCCCAGGGGACCCTTAGTGGCTACACCTTC. This chain joins TRBV21-1 and TRBJ1-2; TRBD1 is the table's D call, not checked against the DNA. TRBV21-1 is annotated as a pseudogene. The CDR3 extends over 15 amino acids.

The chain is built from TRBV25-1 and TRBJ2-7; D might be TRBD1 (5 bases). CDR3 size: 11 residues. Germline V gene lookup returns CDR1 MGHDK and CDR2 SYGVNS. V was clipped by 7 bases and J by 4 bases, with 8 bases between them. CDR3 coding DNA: TGTGCCAGCACAGGGAAATACGAGCAGTACTTC. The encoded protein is CASTGKYEQYF.

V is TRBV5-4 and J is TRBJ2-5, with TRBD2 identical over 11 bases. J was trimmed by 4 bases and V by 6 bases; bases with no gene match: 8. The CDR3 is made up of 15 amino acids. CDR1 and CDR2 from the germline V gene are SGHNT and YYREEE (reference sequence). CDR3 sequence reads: CASTDTGTSGETQYF. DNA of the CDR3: TGTGCCAGCACCGATACCGGGACTAGCGGAGAGACCCAGTACTTC.

The CDR3 nucleotides are TGTGCCAGCAAGGCCCGGTTCAGCACAGATACGCAGTATTTT. Its translation is CASKARFSTDTQYF. The V and J genes are TRBV7-9 and TRBJ2-3; unclear D gene. Deletions cut 7 bases from V and 0 bases from J, with 11 bases between. Germline CDR1 reads SEHNR; CDR2 reads FQNEAQ (reference sequence). CDR3 length: 14 amino acids.

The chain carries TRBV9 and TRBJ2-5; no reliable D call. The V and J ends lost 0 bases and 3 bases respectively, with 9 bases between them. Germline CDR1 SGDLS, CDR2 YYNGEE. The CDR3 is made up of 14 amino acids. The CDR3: CASSVGRPEETQYF. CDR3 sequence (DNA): TGTGCCAGCAGCGTAGGACGGCCGGAAGAGACCCAGTACTTC.

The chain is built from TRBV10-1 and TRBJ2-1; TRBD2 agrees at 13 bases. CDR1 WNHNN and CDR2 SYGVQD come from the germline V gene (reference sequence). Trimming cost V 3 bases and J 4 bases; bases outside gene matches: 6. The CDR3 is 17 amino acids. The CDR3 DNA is TGCGCCAGCAGTGATGAAAGGACTAGCGGGAGTTACAATGAGCAGTTCTTC. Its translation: CASSDERTSGSYNEQFF.

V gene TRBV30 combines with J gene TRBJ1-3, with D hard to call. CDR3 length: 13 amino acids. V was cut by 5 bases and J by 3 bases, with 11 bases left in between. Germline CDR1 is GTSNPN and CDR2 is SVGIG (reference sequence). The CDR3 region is CAWASTGGNTIYF. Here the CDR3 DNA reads TGTGCCTGGGCCTCGACGGGTGGAAACACCATATATTTT.

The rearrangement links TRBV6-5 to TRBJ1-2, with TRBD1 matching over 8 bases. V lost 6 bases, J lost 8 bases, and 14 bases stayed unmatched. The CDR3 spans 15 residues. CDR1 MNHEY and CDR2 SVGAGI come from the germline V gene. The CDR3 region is CASSASGGAMLGYTF. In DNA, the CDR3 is TGTGCCAGCAGCGCCTCAGGGGGCGCGATGTTAGGCTACACCTTC.

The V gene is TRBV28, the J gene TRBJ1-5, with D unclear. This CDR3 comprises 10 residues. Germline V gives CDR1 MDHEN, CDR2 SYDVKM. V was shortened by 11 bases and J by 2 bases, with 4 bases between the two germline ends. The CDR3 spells CAGGNQPQHF. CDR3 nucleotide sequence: TGTGCCGGAGGCAATCAGCCCCAGCATTTT.

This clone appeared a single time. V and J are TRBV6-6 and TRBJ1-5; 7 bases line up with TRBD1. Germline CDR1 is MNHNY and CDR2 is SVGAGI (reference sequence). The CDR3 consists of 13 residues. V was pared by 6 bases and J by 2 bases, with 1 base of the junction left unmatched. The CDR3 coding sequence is TGTGCCAGCAGCCAGGGGGGCAATCAGCCCCAGCATTTT. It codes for CASSQGGNQPQHF.

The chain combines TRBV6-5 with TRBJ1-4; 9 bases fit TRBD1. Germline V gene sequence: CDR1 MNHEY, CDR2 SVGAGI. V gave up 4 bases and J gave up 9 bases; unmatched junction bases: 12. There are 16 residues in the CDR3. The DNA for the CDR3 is TGTGCCAGCAGTTTCTACGACGGACAGGGGAGGAAAAAACTGTTTTTT. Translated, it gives CASSFYDGQGRKKLFF.

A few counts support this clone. In DNA form, the CDR3 reads TGTGCCAGCAGTGCGGAGAACACCGGGGAGCTGTTTTTT. The encoded protein is CASSAENTGELFF. V gene TRBV6-4 combines with J gene TRBJ2-2, with no clear D. This CDR3 has 13 amino acids. CDR1 and CDR2 (germline): MRHNA, SNTAGT. The V end lost 4 bases, the J end lost 1 base, and 4 bases lay between the germline ends.

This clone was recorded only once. The CDR3 DNA reads TGTGCCAGCAGCCCTGGGACAGGGGGCGAAAAACTGTTTTTT. Protein product: CASSPGTGGEKLFF. The chain recombines TRBV2 with TRBJ1-4; 12 bases fit TRBD1. Germline V gene data show CDR1 as SNHLY and CDR2 as FYNNEI. There are 14 residues in the CDR3. J was trimmed by 8 bases and V by 6 bases; bases with no gene match: 4.

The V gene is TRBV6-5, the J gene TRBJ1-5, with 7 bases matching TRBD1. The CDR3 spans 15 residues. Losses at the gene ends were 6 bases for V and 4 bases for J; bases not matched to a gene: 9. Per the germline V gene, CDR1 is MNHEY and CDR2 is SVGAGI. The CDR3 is CASRYNMDRNQPQHF. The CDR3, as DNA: TGTGCCAGCAGGTATAACATGGACAGGAATCAGCCCCAGCATTTT.

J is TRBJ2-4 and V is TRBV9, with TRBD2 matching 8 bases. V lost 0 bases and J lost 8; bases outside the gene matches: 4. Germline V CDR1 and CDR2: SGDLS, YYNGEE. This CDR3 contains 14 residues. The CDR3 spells CASSVALAADIQYF. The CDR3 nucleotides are TGTGCCAGCAGCGTAGCACTAGCGGCGGACATTCAGTACTTC.

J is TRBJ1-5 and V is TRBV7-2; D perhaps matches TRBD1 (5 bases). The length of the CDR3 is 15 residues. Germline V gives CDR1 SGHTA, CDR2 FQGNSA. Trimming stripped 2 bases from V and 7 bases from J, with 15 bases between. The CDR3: CASSLTAGLRQPQHF. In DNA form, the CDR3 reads TGTGCCAGCAGCTTAACTGCGGGGCTTCGGCAGCCCCAGCATTTT. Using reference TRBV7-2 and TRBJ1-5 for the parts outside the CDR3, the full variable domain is GAGVSQSPSNKVTEKGKDVELRCDPISGHTALYWYRQSLGQGLEFLIYFQGNSAPDKSGLPSDRFSAERTGGSVSTLTIQRTQQEDSAVYLCASSLTAGLRQPQHFGDGTRLSIL.

The CDR3 region has the DNA TGTGCCAGCAGAGCAGGCGACATGAACACTGAAGCTTTCTTT. Its protein product is CASRAGDMNTEAFF. The chain combines TRBV6-5 with TRBJ1-1; no clear D gene. The germline V gene has CDR1 MNHEY and CDR2 SVGAGI. This CDR3 has 14 amino acids. V was pared by 6 bases and J by 0 bases, with 11 bases between.

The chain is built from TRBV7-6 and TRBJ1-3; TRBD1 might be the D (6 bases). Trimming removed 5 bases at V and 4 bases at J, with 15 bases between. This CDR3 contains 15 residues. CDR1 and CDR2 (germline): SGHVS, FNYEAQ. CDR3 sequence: CASSPRGGSGNTIYF. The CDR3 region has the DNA TGTGCCAGCAGCCCAAGGGGGGGCTCGGGAAACACCATATATTTT. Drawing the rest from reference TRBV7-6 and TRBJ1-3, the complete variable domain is GAGVSQSPRYKVTKRGQDVALRCDPISGHVSLYWYRQALGQGPEFLTYFNYEAQQDKSGLPNDRFSAERPEGSISTLTIQRTEQRDSAMYRCASSPRGGSGNTIYFGEGSWLTVV.

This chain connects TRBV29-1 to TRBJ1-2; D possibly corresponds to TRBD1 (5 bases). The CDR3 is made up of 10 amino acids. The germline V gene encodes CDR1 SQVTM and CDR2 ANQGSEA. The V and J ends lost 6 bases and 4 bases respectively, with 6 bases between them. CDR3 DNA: TGCAGCGTAGACAGCTATGGCTACACCTTC. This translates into CSVDSYGYTF.

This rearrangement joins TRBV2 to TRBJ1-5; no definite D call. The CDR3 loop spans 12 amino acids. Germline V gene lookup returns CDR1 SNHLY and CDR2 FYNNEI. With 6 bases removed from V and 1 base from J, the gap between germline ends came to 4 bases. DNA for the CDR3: TGTGCCAGCAGCGAAAGCAATCAGCCCCAGCATTTT. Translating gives CASSESNQPQHF.

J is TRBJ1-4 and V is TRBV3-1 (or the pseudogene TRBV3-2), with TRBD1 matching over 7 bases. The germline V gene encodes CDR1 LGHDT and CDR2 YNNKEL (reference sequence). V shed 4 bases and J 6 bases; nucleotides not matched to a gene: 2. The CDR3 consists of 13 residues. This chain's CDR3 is CASSRDSDEKLFF. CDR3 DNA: TGTGCCAGCAGCCGGGACAGCGATGAAAAACTGTTTTTT.

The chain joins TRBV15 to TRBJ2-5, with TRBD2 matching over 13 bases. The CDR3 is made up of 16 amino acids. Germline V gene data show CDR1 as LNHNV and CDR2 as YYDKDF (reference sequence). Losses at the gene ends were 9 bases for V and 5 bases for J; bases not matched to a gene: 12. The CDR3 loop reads CATTPGLAGSLETQYF. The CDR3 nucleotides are TGTGCCACGACACCGGGACTAGCGGGGTCCCTGGAGACCCAGTACTTC. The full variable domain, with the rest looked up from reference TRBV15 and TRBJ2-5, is DAMVIQNPRYQVTQFGKPVTLSCSQTLNHNVMYWYQQKSSQAPKLLFHYYDKDFNNEADTPDNFQSRRPNTSFCFLDIRSPGLGDTAMYLCATTPGLAGSLETQYFGPGTRLLVL.